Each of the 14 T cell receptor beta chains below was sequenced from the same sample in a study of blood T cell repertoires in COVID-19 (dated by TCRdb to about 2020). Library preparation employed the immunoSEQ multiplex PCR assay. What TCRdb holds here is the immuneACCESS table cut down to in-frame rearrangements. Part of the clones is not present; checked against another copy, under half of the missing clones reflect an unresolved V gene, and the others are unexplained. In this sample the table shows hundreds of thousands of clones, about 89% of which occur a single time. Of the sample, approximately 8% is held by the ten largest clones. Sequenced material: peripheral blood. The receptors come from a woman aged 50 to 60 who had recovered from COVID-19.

CDR3 in amino acids: CASRPDALADQETQYF. In DNA, the CDR3 is TGCGCCAGCAGGCCCGATGCCCTAGCGGACCAAGAGACCCAGTACTTC. The chain employs TRBV5-1 and TRBJ2-5; 7 positions match TRBD2. CDR1 is SGHRS and CDR2 is YFSETQ in the germline V gene. After removal of 5 bases from V and 0 bases from J, the junction contained 10 bases not matched to a gene. This CDR3 contains 16 residues. The full variable domain, rest sourced from reference TRBV5-1 and TRBJ2-5, is KAGVTQTPRYLIKTRGQQVTLSCSPISGHRSVSWYQQTPGQGLQFLFEYFSETQRNKGNFPGRFSGRQFSNSRSEMNVSTLELGDSALYLCASRPDALADQETQYFGPGTRLLVL.

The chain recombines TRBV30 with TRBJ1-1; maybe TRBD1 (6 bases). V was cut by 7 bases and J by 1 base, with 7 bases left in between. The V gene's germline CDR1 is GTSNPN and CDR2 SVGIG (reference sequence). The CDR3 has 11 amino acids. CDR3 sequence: CALDRNTEAFF. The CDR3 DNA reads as TGTGCCTTGGACAGGAACACTGAAGCTTTCTTT.

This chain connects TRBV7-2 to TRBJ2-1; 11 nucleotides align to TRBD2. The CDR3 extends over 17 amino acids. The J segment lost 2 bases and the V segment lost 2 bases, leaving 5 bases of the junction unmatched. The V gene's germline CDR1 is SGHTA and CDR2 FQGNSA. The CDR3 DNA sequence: TGTGCCAGCAGCTTAAACCGGGGACTAGCGGCCTACAATGAGCAGTTCTTC. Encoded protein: CASSLNRGLAAYNEQFF.

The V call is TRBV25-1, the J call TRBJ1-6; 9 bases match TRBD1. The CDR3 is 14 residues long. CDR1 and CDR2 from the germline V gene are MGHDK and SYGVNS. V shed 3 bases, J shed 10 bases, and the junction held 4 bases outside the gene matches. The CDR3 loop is CASSEDRGDSPLHF. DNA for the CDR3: TGTGCCAGCAGTGAGGACAGGGGAGACTCACCCCTCCACTTT.

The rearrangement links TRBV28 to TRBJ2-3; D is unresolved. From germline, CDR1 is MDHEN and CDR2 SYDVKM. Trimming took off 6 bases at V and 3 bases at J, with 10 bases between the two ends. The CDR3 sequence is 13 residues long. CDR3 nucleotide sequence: TGTGCCAGCAGGTCGTCCGGGACAGATACGCAGTATTTT. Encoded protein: CASRSSGTDTQYF.

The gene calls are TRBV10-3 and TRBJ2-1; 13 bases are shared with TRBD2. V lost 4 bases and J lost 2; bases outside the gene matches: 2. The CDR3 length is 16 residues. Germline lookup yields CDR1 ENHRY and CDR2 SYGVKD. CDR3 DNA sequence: TGTGCCATCAGTGGACTAGCGGGAGGTACCTACAATGAGCAGTTCTTC. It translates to CAISGLAGGTYNEQFF.

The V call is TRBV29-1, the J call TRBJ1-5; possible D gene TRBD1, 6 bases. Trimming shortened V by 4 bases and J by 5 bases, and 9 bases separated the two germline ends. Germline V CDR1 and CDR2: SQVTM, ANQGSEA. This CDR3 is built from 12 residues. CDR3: CSVGEGDQPQHF. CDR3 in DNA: TGCAGCGTTGGGGAGGGGGATCAGCCCCAGCATTTT.

DNA of the CDR3: TGTGCCAGTAGTATACGGAGCGGGATTAGGTCCTACAATGAGCAGTTCTTC. Residues: CASSIRSGIRSYNEQFF. V is TRBV19 and J is TRBJ2-1; 7 nucleotides align to TRBD2. Germline V gene data show CDR1 as LNHDA and CDR2 as SQIVND (reference sequence). V lost 2 bases, J lost 1 base, and 8 bases stayed unmatched. CDR3 length: 17 amino acids. Together with reference TRBV19 and TRBJ2-1, the CDR3 gives the full variable domain: DGGITQSPKYLFRKEGQNVTLSCEQNLNHDAMYWYRQDPGQGLRLIYYSQIVNDFQKGDIAEGYSVSREKKESFPLTVTSAQKNPTAFYLCASSIRSGIRSYNEQFFGPGTRLTVL.

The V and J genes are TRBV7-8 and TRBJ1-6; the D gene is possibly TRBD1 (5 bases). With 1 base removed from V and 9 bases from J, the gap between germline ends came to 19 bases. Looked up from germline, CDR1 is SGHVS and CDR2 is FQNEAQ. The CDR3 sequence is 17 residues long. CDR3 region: CASSLVGRGHITSPLHF. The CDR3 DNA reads TGTGCCAGCAGCTTAGTCGGGAGGGGTCATATCACTTCACCCCTCCACTTT. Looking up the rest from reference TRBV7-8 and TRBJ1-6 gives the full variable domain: GAGVSQSPRYKVAKRGQDVALRCDPISGHVSLFWYQQALGQGPEFLTYFQNEAQLDKSGLPSDRFFAERPEGSVSTLKIQRTQQEDSAVYLCASSLVGRGHITSPLHFGNGTRLTVT.

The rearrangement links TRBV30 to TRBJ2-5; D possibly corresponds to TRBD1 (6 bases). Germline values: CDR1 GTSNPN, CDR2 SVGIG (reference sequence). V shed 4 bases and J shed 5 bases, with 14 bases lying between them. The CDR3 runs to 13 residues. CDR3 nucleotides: TGTGCCTGGAAGTTGAAAGGGGGTGAGACCCAGTACTTC. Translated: CAWKLKGGETQYF. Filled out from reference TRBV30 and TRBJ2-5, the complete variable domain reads SQTIHQWPATLVQPVGSPLSLECTVEGTSNPNLYWYRQAAGRGLQLLFYSVGIGQISSEVPQNLSASRPQDRQFILSSKKLLLSDSGFYLCAWKLKGGETQYFGPGTRLLVL.

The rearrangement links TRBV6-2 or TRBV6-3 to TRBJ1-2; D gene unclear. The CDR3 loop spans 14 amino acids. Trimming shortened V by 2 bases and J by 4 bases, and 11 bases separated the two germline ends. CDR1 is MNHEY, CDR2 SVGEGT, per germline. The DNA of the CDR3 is TGTGCCAGCAGTTACAGAGGGCAGGTCTATGGCTACACCTTC. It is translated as CASSYRGQVYGYTF.

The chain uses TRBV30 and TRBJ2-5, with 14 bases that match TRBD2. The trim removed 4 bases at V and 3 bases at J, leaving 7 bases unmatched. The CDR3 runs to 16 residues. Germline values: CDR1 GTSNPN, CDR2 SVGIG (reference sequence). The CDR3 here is CAWNRGLAGAEETQYF. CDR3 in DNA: TGTGCCTGGAACCGGGGACTAGCGGGGGCGGAAGAGACCCAGTACTTC.

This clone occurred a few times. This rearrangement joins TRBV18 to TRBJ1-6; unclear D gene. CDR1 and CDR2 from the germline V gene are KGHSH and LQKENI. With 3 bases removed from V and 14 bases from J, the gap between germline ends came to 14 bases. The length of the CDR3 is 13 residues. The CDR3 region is CASSPLDQDSLHF. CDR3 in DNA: TGTGCCAGCTCACCCCTCGATCAGGACTCCCTCCACTTT.

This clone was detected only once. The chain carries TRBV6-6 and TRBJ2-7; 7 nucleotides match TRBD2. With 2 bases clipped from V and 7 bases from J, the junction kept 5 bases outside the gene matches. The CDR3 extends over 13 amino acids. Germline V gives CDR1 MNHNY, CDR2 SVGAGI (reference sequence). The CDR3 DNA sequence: TGTGCCAGCAGTTACCCGTCGGGGGGAGAGCAGTACTTC. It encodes CASSYPSGGEQYF.